This T cell receptor (beta chain) was identified in a study of cytomegalovirus exposure and HLA in healthy donors. Overall study results and limits: Cytomegalovirus-associated TCR beta chains were listed, numbering some 170. Most TCR sequences showed up rarely, but some public TCRs showed up in many donors.

Assay used: immunoSEQ multiplex PCR; TCRdb lists only in-frame clones, some missing. The table lists roughly 68,000 clones, more than 95% of them singletons. This CDR3 is 16 amino acids long. CDR1 SGHNT and CDR2 YENEEA come from the germline V gene. The V and J ends lost 3 bases and 2 bases respectively, with 13 bases between them. A word on this clone: Its target is not known.

The receptor's source is a man between 18 and 29 years old in good health and CMV-seronegative. The sequencing sample was made of PBMCs. This chain links TRBV11-3 with TRBJ2-2, with a weak D call TRBD2 (6 bases). The DNA for the CDR3 is TGTGCCAGCAGCTTTCGCCGGGACTCCAACACCGGGGAGCTGTTTTTT. Encoded protein: CASSFRRDSNTGELFF.